These 17 T cell receptor beta chains were sequenced from one sample in a study of blood T cell repertoires in COVID-19. Sequencing used immunoSEQ multiplex PCR; TCRdb keeps in-frame clones, though not all of them. The table lists around 700,000 clones, 90% of them singletons. The specimen was peripheral blood. The receptors shown here come from a woman aged 18-30 years with acute or convalescent COVID-19.

The rearrangement links TRBV6-5 to TRBJ1-2; 8 nucleotides agree with TRBD1. The V and J ends lost 5 bases and 6 bases, in that order; junction bases with no gene match: 8. Germline V gives CDR1 MNHEY, CDR2 SVGAGI. The CDR3 covers 14 residues. In DNA form, the CDR3 reads TGTGCCAGCAGTCTACGGACAGGGAAGGATGGCTACACCTTC. As protein: CASSLRTGKDGYTF.

The chain uses TRBV12-3 or TRBV12-4 and TRBJ1-1; 9 bases align to TRBD1. The CDR3 is 13 amino acids. The V gene end was trimmed by 5 bases and the J gene end by 5 bases; junction bases not matched to a gene: 3. This chain's CDR3 is CASSGGQGTEAFF. The CDR3 DNA reads as TGTGCCAGCAGTGGGGGACAGGGTACTGAAGCTTTCTTT.

V usage is TRBV5-8 and J usage is TRBJ1-3; 7 bases match TRBD1. The junction had 1 base not matched to a gene; V was cut back by 6 bases and J by 1 base. CDR1 SGHTS and CDR2 YDEGEE come from the germline V gene. This CDR3 comprises 13 residues. The CDR3 sequence is CASNRGSGNTIYF. In DNA, the CDR3 is TGTGCCAGCAACAGGGGTTCTGGAAACACCATATATTTT.

The V call is TRBV19, the J call TRBJ1-2, with TRBD1 matching 9 bases. V shed 2 bases, J shed 4 bases, and the junction held 8 bases outside the gene matches. The CDR3 runs to 16 residues. Germline V gene data show CDR1 as LNHDA and CDR2 as SQIVND (reference sequence). CDR3 in DNA: TGTGCCAGTAGTATAAACCCCGGGACAGGGACCTATGGCTACACCTTC. Protein: CASSINPGTGTYGYTF. Full variable domain (remainder filled in from reference TRBV19 and TRBJ1-2): DGGITQSPKYLFRKEGQNVTLSCEQNLNHDAMYWYRQDPGQGLRLIYYSQIVNDFQKGDIAEGYSVSREKKESFPLTVTSAQKNPTAFYLCASSINPGTGTYGYTFGSGTRLTVV.

This sequence joins TRBV7-2 and TRBJ1-6; 7 bases are shared with TRBD1. The CDR3 has 14 amino acids. The V segment lost 5 bases and the J segment 8 bases; nucleotides outside the gene matches: 6. The germline gives CDR1 SGHTA, CDR2 FQGNSA. In nucleotides, the CDR3 is TGTGCCAGCAGCCCGGGACAGTTAGATTCACCCCTCCACTTT. Translating gives CASSPGQLDSPLHF.

This chain uses TRBV4-1 with TRBJ1-1, with D tentatively TRBD1 (5 bases). The germline V and J ends were trimmed by 1 base and 10 bases, with 16 bases remaining between them. The length of the CDR3 is 14 residues. CDR1 is MGHRA, CDR2 YSYEKL, per germline. The chain's CDR3 is CASSQALTVTGAFF. The CDR3, as DNA: TGCGCCAGCAGCCAAGCCCTGACAGTTACCGGAGCTTTCTTT.

The chain couples TRBV5-4 to TRBJ2-3; 8 positions agree with TRBD1. The CDR3 is 16 residues long. The trim removed 6 bases at V and 0 bases at J, leaving 9 bases unmatched. Germline V lookup: CDR1 SGHNT, CDR2 YYREEE (reference sequence). Here the CDR3 DNA reads TGTGCCAGCAAGAAATCGGGACAGGCCAGCACAGATACGCAGTATTTT. This translates into CASKKSGQASTDTQYF.

This clone was observed once. The rearrangement uses TRBV7-6 and TRBJ1-3; maybe TRBD1 (5 bases). CDR3 length: 14 amino acids. The V gene's germline CDR1 is SGHVS and CDR2 FNYEAQ. Trimming removed 3 bases from V and 4 bases from J, with 10 bases in between. Written as DNA, the CDR3 is TGTGCCAGCAGCTTCGGCGGGGGAGGAAACACCATATATTTT. This encodes CASSFGGGGNTIYF.

This chain links TRBV5-4 with TRBJ1-2; 8 nucleotides match TRBD1. The CDR3 consists of 15 residues. Germline lookup yields CDR1 SGHNT and CDR2 YYREEE (reference sequence). V lost 2 bases and J lost 7; bases outside the gene matches: 10. Written as DNA, the CDR3 is TGTGCCAGCAGCTTCCCTGACAGGGGTTGGTCTGGCTACACCTTC. Translation gives CASSFPDRGWSGYTF. Drawing the rest from reference TRBV5-4 and TRBJ1-2, the complete variable domain is ETGVTQSPTHLIKTRGQQVTLRCSSQSGHNTVSWYQQALGQGPQFIFQYYREEENGRGNFPPRFSGLQFPNYSSELNVNALELDDSALYLCASSFPDRGWSGYTFGSGTRLTVV.

The CDR3 coding sequence is TGTGCCAGCTCATCTAGTAATCCGAACACTGAAGCTTTCTTT. Protein product: CASSSSNPNTEAFF. The chain combines TRBV18 with TRBJ1-1; D gene unclear. Trimming cost V 5 bases and J 1 base, with 11 bases left between them. Germline CDR1 is KGHSH and CDR2 is LQKENI. The CDR3 is 14 amino acids.

This clone is a singleton in its sample. The chain employs TRBV5-1 and TRBJ2-3, with a possible D match to TRBD1 (6 bases). The CDR3 has 14 amino acids. Germline CDR1 is SGHRS and CDR2 is YFSETQ. Trimming took off 2 bases at V and 5 bases at J, with 12 bases between the two ends. Here the CDR3 reads CASSFGQTKDTQYF. In DNA, the CDR3 is TGCGCCAGCAGCTTCGGACAGACTAAAGATACGCAGTATTTT.

The CDR3 spells CASSSPQGAGNTIYF. The CDR3 bases are TGTGCCAGCAGCTCCCCACAGGGGGCAGGAAACACCATATATTTT. The genes are TRBV4-2 and TRBJ1-3; 9 nucleotides match TRBD1. This CDR3 contains 15 residues. Germline-derived CDR1 and CDR2 are LGHNA and YNFKEQ. V was clipped by 5 bases and J by 4 bases; unmatched bases: 6.

The rearrangement uses TRBV27 and TRBJ2-7; D is ambiguous. Germline V gives CDR1 MNHEY, CDR2 SMNVEV (reference sequence). This CDR3 spans 15 amino acids. With 5 bases removed from V and 3 bases from J, the gap between germline ends came to 17 bases. CDR3 sequence: CASSPSTILGYEQYF. In DNA form, the CDR3 reads TGTGCCAGCAGTCCATCGACAATCTTAGGCTACGAGCAGTACTTC.

The J gene is TRBJ1-1, the V gene TRBV11-2; D perhaps matches TRBD1 (6 bases). The CDR3 spans 15 residues. The germline gives CDR1 SGHAT, CDR2 FQNNGV. With 5 bases removed from V and 1 base from J, the gap between germline ends came to 14 bases. Here the CDR3 reads CASSVRGGTNTEAFF. For the CDR3, the DNA is TGTGCCAGCAGCGTTAGAGGGGGAACGAACACTGAAGCTTTCTTT.

The J gene is TRBJ2-1, the V gene TRBV4-2, with TRBD2 matching over 16 bases. The V gene's germline CDR1 is LGHNA and CDR2 YNFKEQ. V shed 2 bases, J shed 16 bases, and the junction held 17 bases outside the gene matches. This CDR3 contains 18 residues. The CDR3 DNA is TGTGCCAGCAGCCAACGCTCCGCGGCGGGACTAGCGGGGGGGCCAATATTCTTC. Encoded protein: CASSQRSAAGLAGGPIFF.

This clone was counted a few times. The chain carries TRBV30 and TRBJ2-2, with a tentative D call TRBD1 (5 bases). V lost 0 bases and J lost 1, with 18 bases in between. Germline lookup yields CDR1 GTSNPN and CDR2 SVGIG (reference sequence). This CDR3 is built from 18 residues. The chain's CDR3 is CAWSVRPSSTENTGELFF. In DNA form, the CDR3 reads TGTGCCTGGAGTGTACGTCCATCTTCGACAGAGAACACCGGGGAGCTGTTTTTT. Looking up the rest from reference TRBV30 and TRBJ2-2 gives the full variable domain: SQTIHQWPATLVQPVGSPLSLECTVEGTSNPNLYWYRQAAGRGLQLLFYSVGIGQISSEVPQNLSASRPQDRQFILSSKKLLLSDSGFYLCAWSVRPSSTENTGELFFGEGSRLTVL.

The J gene is TRBJ1-2, the V gene TRBV21-1. TRBV21-1 corresponds to a pseudogene. This CDR3 has 14 residues. The CDR3 bases are TGTGCCAGCAGCAAATCCGGGGATTGCTATGGCTACACCTTC. Protein product: CASSKSGDCYGYTF.